Below, one TCR beta chain is given with its context. What it binds is not known. The length of the CDR3 is 15 residues. J gave up 3 bases and V 3 bases, and 10 bases lay outside the gene matches. CDR1 is DFQATT, CDR2 SNEGSKA, per germline (reference sequence). Libraries were prepared by immunoSEQ multiplex PCR; TCRdb keeps only in-frame clonotypes and omits some of them. The data contain under 150,000 clones, approximately 90% of them seen just once; the ten biggest clones take up 7.2%. This sample was taken from a study of T cell responses to AZD1222 COVID-19 vaccine. Study results and limitations: At study baseline, merely more than 5 AZD1222 recipients were seropositive. The donor cohort was predominantly white British with a female majority, and clonal diversity may have been underestimated. Unmutated variant regions are reportedly the target of nearly half of TCRs that are spike-specific.

This chain uses TRBV20-1 with TRBJ2-5; 7 bases match TRBD2. The source material was peripheral blood, sampled on day 0 of AZD1222 vaccination. The sequence derives from an adult in good health. The CDR3 loop is CSASPARGIKETQYF. CDR3 sequence (DNA): TGCAGTGCTAGTCCAGCGCGGGGGATAAAAGAGACCCAGTACTTC.